Following are 19 T cell receptor beta chains from one sample sequenced in a study of human T cells and chemical hapten exposure. Indicated time point: pre-sensitization, week 0. Regarding treatment: therapeutic diphenylcyclopropenone sensitization with weekly scalp DPC. In TCRdb, the RACE reads were re-called with MiXCR into one record per CDR3 protein. This table holds 350,000 to 400,000 distinct CDR3 sequences, around 5.5% found once. This material consisted of whole blood, taken in connection with sensitization to the hapten diphenylcyclopropenone (DPC). These TCRs come from a woman aged 45-65 years with alopecia areata. Some clones in this sample may be carry-over from other donors' samples.

This clonotype was detected ten times or more. The gene calls are TRBV12-3 or TRBV12-4 and TRBJ1-6; D is undetermined. The V end was cut by 6 bases, the J end by 6 bases, with 18 bases between. The CDR3 loop spans 16 amino acids. CDR3 DNA sequence: TGTGCCAGCAGCACGGGCTCCCACCGGGTTAATTCACCCCTCCACTTT. Translated: CASSTGSHRVNSPLHF.

The V call is TRBV24-1, the J call TRBJ2-2, with 8 bases identical to TRBD1. Germline CDR1 reads KGHDR; CDR2 reads SFDVKD. This CDR3 region has 14 residues. The V segment lost 9 bases and the J segment 0 bases; nucleotides outside the gene matches: 2. In DNA form, the CDR3 reads TGTGCCACCCAGGGGGCGGCGAACACCGGGGAGCTGTTTTTT. Its translation: CATQGAANTGELFF.

This clonotype was observed at least ten times. The gene calls are TRBV18 and TRBJ1-5, with a weak D call TRBD1 (5 bases). Per germline, CDR1 KGHSH and CDR2 LQKENI. Deletions cut 3 bases from V and 1 base from J, with 10 bases between. CDR3 size: 15 residues. The CDR3 here is CASSPLGGSNQPQHF. In DNA form, the CDR3 reads TGTGCCAGCTCACCGTTGGGGGGAAGCAATCAGCCCCAGCATTTT.

The chain links TRBV20-1 to TRBJ2-7, with TRBD2 identical over 14 bases. From germline, CDR1 is DFQATT and CDR2 SNEGSKA (reference sequence). CDR3 length equals 15 residues. V was clipped by 4 bases and J by 5 bases; unmatched bases: 7. The CDR3 nucleotides read TGCAGTGCTAAAAGACTAGCGGGGGGGCCGGACGAGCAGTACTTC. It translates to CSAKRLAGGPDEQYF.

This clonotype was detected only a few times. CDR3 coding DNA: TGTGCCAGCAGTTTAGTGGGGGGCAAGGACGACTACGAGCAGTACTTC. Its translation is CASSLVGGKDDYEQYF. This chain connects TRBV12-3 or TRBV12-4 to TRBJ2-7; either TRBD1 or TRBD2 may fit D (6 bases each). The ends were cut back, 1 base at V and 3 bases at J, with 16 bases in the middle. The CDR3 is made up of 16 amino acids.

The chain uses TRBV7-2 and TRBJ2-4, with D uncertain. The germline gives CDR1 SGHTA, CDR2 FQGNSA. V was clipped by 5 bases and J by 1 base, with 12 bases between them. The CDR3 sequence is 15 residues long. The CDR3 is CASSLDPRAKNIQYF. The CDR3 region has the DNA TGTGCCAGCAGCCTGGACCCGAGGGCCAAAAACATTCAGTACTTC.

This clonotype appeared a few times. The chain links TRBV29-1 to TRBJ2-7, with D perhaps matching TRBD1 (6 bases). The CDR3 runs 15 residues. The V gene lost 6 bases and the J gene lost 4 bases, with 22 bases spanning the gap. Germline V gives CDR1 SQVTM, CDR2 ANQGSEA. CDR3 sequence (DNA): TGCAGCGTCAATGCCCCGATCAGGGGCGCTTACGAGCAGTACTTC. Its protein is CSVNAPIRGAYEQYF.

This clonotype was recorded many times. The chain carries TRBV29-1 and TRBJ2-7; 9 bases are a match to TRBD1. The junction had 6 bases not matched to a gene; V was cut back by 1 base and J by 2 bases. This CDR3 region has 15 residues. In germline, CDR1 is SQVTM, CDR2 ANQGSEA. The CDR3 is CSVEGRTGGPYEQYF. CDR3 nucleotide sequence: TGCAGCGTTGAAGGGAGAACAGGGGGCCCCTACGAGCAGTACTTC.

A note on this clonotype: A much bigger clone sits one base away, suggesting this may be a read error. The genes are TRBV9 and TRBJ2-5, with D tentatively TRBD1 (5 bases). The CDR3 is 13 amino acids. Germline V CDR1 and CDR2: SGDLS, YYNGEE. This CDR3 reads CPSSQGAEETQYF. In DNA, the CDR3 is TGTCCCAGCAGTCAAGGGGCGGAAGAGACCCAGTACTTC.

About this clonotype itself: This may come from a read error, since a much larger clone is one base off. V and J are TRBV2 and TRBJ1-2; D may be TRBD1 (5 bases). CDR1 and CDR2 from the germline V gene are SNHLY and FYNNEI. This CDR3 is 12 amino acids long. The CDR3 region has the DNA TGTGCCAGCAGTGAGGGGGACTATGGCTTCACCTTC. This translates into CASSEGDYGFTF.

Ten or more counts support this clonotype. The chain uses TRBV20-1 and TRBJ2-5; 7 bases line up with TRBD1. The CDR3 spans 15 residues. Germline V gives CDR1 DFQATT, CDR2 SNEGSKA (reference sequence). V lost 0 bases to trimming and J lost 2 bases; unmatched junction nucleotides: 6. CDR3: CSAREWGQIQETQYF. CDR3 bases: TGCAGTGCTAGAGAGTGGGGACAGATTCAAGAGACCCAGTACTTC.

This clonotype has a handful of counts. The rearrangement joins TRBV12-3 or TRBV12-4 to TRBJ1-1; 7 nucleotides agree with TRBD1. V lost 6 bases and J lost 2; bases outside the gene matches: 6. There are 14 residues in the CDR3. The CDR3 reads CASRVTGPNTEAFF. The CDR3 region has the DNA TGTGCCAGCAGAGTGACAGGGCCCAACACTGAAGCTTTCTTT.

This chain uses TRBV20-1 with TRBJ2-1; 10 nucleotides match TRBD2. V shed 6 bases, J shed 8 bases, and the junction held 10 bases outside the gene matches. This CDR3 spans 14 amino acids. CDR1 DFQATT and CDR2 SNEGSKA come from the germline V gene (reference sequence). CDR3 amino acids: CSASESGRADEQFF. Written as DNA, the CDR3 is TGCAGTGCCTCAGAGAGCGGGAGGGCCGATGAGCAGTTCTTC.

This clonotype came up many times. This sequence joins TRBV7-2 and TRBJ2-4; the D gene is possibly TRBD2 (5 bases). This CDR3 spans 15 amino acids. Trimming left V 1 base short and J 3 bases short, with 10 bases between. CDR1 and CDR2 from the germline V gene are SGHTA and FQGNSA. The CDR3 sequence: CASSLGGHGKNIQYF. The CDR3 nucleotides are TGTGCCAGCAGCTTAGGAGGGCATGGCAAAAACATTCAGTACTTC.

This clonotype was counted many times. The chain uses TRBV6-5 and TRBJ2-7; D could derive from TRBD1 or TRBD2 (5 bases each). The CDR3 totals 15 residues. Germline V gives CDR1 MNHEY, CDR2 SVGAGI. V dropped 6 bases and J dropped 2 bases, with 17 bases sitting between them. CDR3 in DNA: TGTGCCAGCAGCCCCGATCTGGGACCACCCTACGAGCAGTACTTC. Translated, it gives CASSPDLGPPYEQYF.

This clonotype was recorded at least ten times. V usage is TRBV25-1 and J usage is TRBJ1-4; D gene unclear. The V gene lost 1 base and the J gene lost 4 bases, with 10 bases spanning the gap. Germline CDR1 MGHDK, CDR2 SYGVNS. CDR3 size: 15 residues. The CDR3 spells CASSELDADNEKLFF. The CDR3 DNA reads as TGTGCCAGCAGTGAATTGGACGCAGATAATGAAAAACTGTTTTTT.

This clonotype has at least ten counts. The V call is TRBV7-2, the J call TRBJ2-1, with 8 bases lining up with TRBD1. The CDR3 is 14 amino acids. The V and J ends lost 6 bases and 12 bases, in that order; junction bases with no gene match: 13. The V gene's germline CDR1 is SGHTA and CDR2 FQGNSA. Written as DNA, the CDR3 is TGTGCCAGCAGTCGGCGGGCAGGGGGCTCTTCGCAGTTCTTC. Its translation is CASSRRAGGSSQFF.

This clonotype was counted only a few times. V gene TRBV13 combines with J gene TRBJ2-3, with 11 positions matching TRBD2. Germline trimming cut 0 bases from V and 5 bases from J; bases unmatched to any gene: 7. This CDR3 has 17 amino acids. CDR1 and CDR2 from the germline V gene are PRHDT and FYEKMQ (reference sequence). As DNA, the CDR3 is TGTGCCAGCAGCTTAGGACTAGCGGGGGCGGAGGGAGATACGCAGTATTTT. This translates into CASSLGLAGAEGDTQYF.

In this sample, this clonotype turned up a few times. The rearrangement joins TRBV6-5 to TRBJ1-1, with D possibly TRBD1 on 6 matching bases. The CDR3 loop spans 17 amino acids. V was cut by 7 bases and J by 4 bases, with 25 bases left in between. Germline loops: CDR1 MNHEY, CDR2 SVGAGI. This CDR3 reads CASTFRGLYRQGTEAFF. CDR3 DNA sequence: TGTGCCAGCACCTTCAGGGGATTATATCGGCAGGGCACTGAAGCTTTCTTT.